Each of the 31 T cell receptor beta chains below was sequenced from the same sample in a study of cytomegalovirus exposure and HLA in healthy donors. 60 Vbeta and 13 Jbeta primers were used in PCR. Libraries were prepared by immunoSEQ multiplex PCR; TCRdb keeps only in-frame clonotypes and omits some of them. The sample has 30,000 to 40,000 clones, 84% seen once. Sequencing was carried out using PBMCs. These receptors came from a woman aged 18 to 35 in good health and CMV-seronegative.

Here the CDR3 DNA reads TGCGCCAGCAGCCAAGACCCCGGGGGAAGCACCGGGGAGCTGTTTTTT. Amino acids: CASSQDPGGSTGELFF. The chain has TRBV4-1 and TRBJ2-2; tentative D call: TRBD2 (6 bases). The CDR3 spans 16 residues. V lost 0 bases to trimming and J lost 4 bases, with 12 bases between them. Germline values: CDR1 MGHRA, CDR2 YSYEKL.

With regard to this clone: Other DNA sequences within the sample encode an identical CDR3. CDR3 amino acids: CASGTGFNQPQHF. The CDR3 DNA sequence: TGTGCCAGTGGGACAGGTTTCAATCAGCCCCAGCATTTT. The rearrangement links TRBV7-2 to TRBJ1-5, with 8 bases fitting TRBD1. The CDR3 loop spans 13 amino acids. The junction had 4 bases not matched to a gene; V was cut back by 9 bases and J by 3 bases. The germline V gene encodes CDR1 SGHTA and CDR2 FQGNSA.

This clone was seen more than once but under ten times. This sequence joins TRBV18 and TRBJ1-1, with D possibly TRBD1 on 5 matching bases. Trimming left V 5 bases short and J 1 base short, with 11 bases between. The V gene's germline CDR1 is KGHSH and CDR2 LQKENI. The CDR3 has 14 amino acids. In nucleotides, the CDR3 is TGTGCCAGCTCAGTGGCGGGGGAGAACACTGAAGCTTTCTTT. As protein: CASSVAGENTEAFF.

The genes are TRBV19 and TRBJ2-6; D not resolved. Germline V gene data show CDR1 as LNHDA and CDR2 as SQIVND (reference sequence). The CDR3 runs to 15 residues. Trimming pared 4 bases from V and 0 bases from J, leaving 7 bases between. As DNA, the CDR3 is TGTGCCAGTAGTAGCTACAGCTCTGGGGCCAACGTCCTGACTTTC. It specifies CASSSYSSGANVLTF.

In this sample, this clone turned up a few times. The chain employs TRBV29-1 and TRBJ2-7; 8 nucleotides align to TRBD2. There are 13 residues in the CDR3. Germline lookup yields CDR1 SQVTM and CDR2 ANQGSEA. V was pared by 3 bases and J by 6 bases, with 7 bases of the junction left unmatched. CDR3 in amino acids: CSVERGAKSEQYF. The CDR3 nucleotides are TGCAGCGTTGAGCGGGGGGCGAAATCCGAGCAGTACTTC.

This sequence joins TRBV6-6 and TRBJ2-7, with TRBD1 matching over 9 bases. J was trimmed by 3 bases and V by 8 bases; bases with no gene match: 8. Germline CDR1 is MNHNY and CDR2 is SVGAGI (reference sequence). The CDR3 consists of 14 residues. The CDR3 here is CASDRTGDFYEQYF. The CDR3 DNA follows: TGTGCCAGCGACCGGACAGGGGATTTCTACGAGCAGTACTTC.

CDR3 sequence reads: CASSYNLLGTGNGYTF. CDR3 DNA sequence: TGTGCCAGCAGTTACAATTTACTCGGGACAGGGAATGGCTACACCTTC. This rearrangement joins TRBV6-5 to TRBJ1-2; 9 bases agree with TRBD1. The trim removed 2 bases at V and 6 bases at J, leaving 10 bases unmatched. Germline values: CDR1 MNHEY, CDR2 SVGAGI. The CDR3 is made up of 16 amino acids.

The J gene is TRBJ1-2, the V gene TRBV10-3; D uncertain. This CDR3 region has 15 residues. V lost 2 bases and J 4 bases, leaving 14 bases between the germline ends. Germline V gene sequence: CDR1 ENHRY, CDR2 SYGVKD. The chain's CDR3 is CAISEPLGRVYGYTF. For the CDR3, the DNA is TGTGCCATCAGTGAGCCTCTGGGCAGAGTCTATGGCTACACCTTC.

The chain combines TRBV19 with TRBJ2-3; TRBD1 might be the D (5 bases). Trimming removed 1 base at V and 3 bases at J, with 8 bases between. The CDR3 is 14 residues long. Germline V lookup: CDR1 LNHDA, CDR2 SQIVND (reference sequence). The CDR3 DNA sequence: TGTGCCAGTAGTATAGTCAAGGGGACAGATACGCAGTATTTT. Its translation is CASSIVKGTDTQYF.

The sample holds a few counts of this clone. The chain combines TRBV4-3 with TRBJ2-7; weak D call: TRBD1 (5 bases). V shed 3 bases and J shed 5 bases, with 20 bases lying between them. The CDR3 length is 16 residues. Germline CDR1 LGHNA, CDR2 YSLEER. DNA of the CDR3: TGCGCCAGCAGCCAGGGGCTCGGGCCCCCAGGCCACGAGCAGTACTTC. It yields the protein CASSQGLGPPGHEQYF.

DNA for the CDR3: TGTGCCAGCAGCTTAACGGGTAATCAGCCCCAGCATTTT. Translated, it gives CASSLTGNQPQHF. The chain combines TRBV7-2 with TRBJ1-5; D gene unclear. V was shortened by 2 bases and J by 4 bases, with 6 bases between the two germline ends. The germline gives CDR1 SGHTA, CDR2 FQGNSA. The CDR3 spans 13 residues.

The chain has TRBV7-2 and TRBJ1-1; unclear D gene. With 5 bases removed from V and 0 bases from J, the gap between germline ends came to 13 bases. The germline gives CDR1 SGHTA, CDR2 FQGNSA. The length of the CDR3 is 15 residues. CDR3 sequence: CASSPRAHMNTEAFF. DNA for the CDR3: TGTGCCAGCAGCCCCCGAGCCCATATGAACACTGAAGCTTTCTTT.

The chain joins TRBV6-6 to TRBJ2-7, with no clear D. Germline CDR1 is MNHNY and CDR2 is SVGAGI (reference sequence). CDR3 size: 12 residues. V lost 6 bases and J 4 bases, leaving 10 bases between the germline ends. The CDR3 sequence: CASRSSGYEQYF. DNA for the CDR3: TGTGCCAGCAGGTCGTCCGGTTACGAGCAGTACTTC.

The V call is TRBV11-2, the J call TRBJ2-3, with no clear D. Trimming shortened V by 5 bases and J by 2 bases, and 14 bases separated the two germline ends. The CDR3 runs 15 residues. Germline V gene data show CDR1 as SGHAT and CDR2 as FQNNGV. CDR3 sequence: CASSQAGPPTDTQYF. DNA of the CDR3: TGTGCCAGCAGCCAGGCCGGTCCCCCCACAGATACGCAGTATTTT.

The V call is TRBV11-3, the J call TRBJ2-3, with TRBD2 matching 10 bases. The V segment lost 3 bases and the J segment 2 bases; nucleotides outside the gene matches: 8. Germline V gene sequence: CDR1 SGHNT, CDR2 YENEEA. The CDR3 length is 17 residues. The DNA of the CDR3 is TGTGCCAGCAGCTTCGGGTTAGCGGGGGGTTCCACAGATACGCAGTATTTT. Translating it yields CASSFGLAGGSTDTQYF.

The J gene is TRBJ1-4, the V gene TRBV6-5, with no clear D. With 0 bases removed from V and 12 bases from J, the gap between germline ends came to 17 bases. The germline gives CDR1 MNHEY, CDR2 SVGAGI. CDR3 size: 15 residues. The CDR3 sequence is CASSYSIEDYLELFF. The CDR3 DNA sequence: TGTGCCAGCAGTTACTCGATCGAGGACTACTTAGAACTGTTTTTT.

The rearrangement uses TRBV7-3 and TRBJ2-2; D might be TRBD1 (6 bases). Germline V lookup: CDR1 SGHTA, CDR2 FQGTGA. V was cut by 5 bases and J by 3 bases, with 10 bases left in between. CDR3 length: 14 amino acids. CDR3 DNA: TGTGCCAGCAGCGCCTCAGGGGACACCGGGGAGCTGTTTTTT. Translated, it gives CASSASGDTGELFF.

V and J are TRBV25-1 and TRBJ2-3; 7 nucleotides agree with TRBD1. With 7 bases clipped from V and 2 bases from J, the junction kept 3 bases outside the gene matches. CDR1 and CDR2 from the germline V gene are MGHDK and SYGVNS. This CDR3 comprises 13 residues. The CDR3 bases are TGTGCCAGCACCACAGGGGCCACAGATACGCAGTATTTT. Protein product: CASTTGATDTQYF.

The chain recombines TRBV25-1 with TRBJ2-6, with a tentative D call TRBD1 (6 bases). Germline V gives CDR1 MGHDK, CDR2 SYGVNS. Trimming shortened V by 2 bases and J by 3 bases, and 11 bases separated the two germline ends. This CDR3 has 16 residues. The CDR3 bases are TGTGCCAGCAGTGAAACAGGGTTGGGTGGGGCCAACGTCCTGACTTTC. As protein: CASSETGLGGANVLTF.

The chain is built from TRBV11-2 and TRBJ2-7; TRBD1 matches 7 bases. Germline V lookup: CDR1 SGHAT, CDR2 FQNNGV. The CDR3 has 14 amino acids. V lost 5 bases, J lost 0 bases, and 4 bases stayed unmatched. Here the CDR3 reads CASSPDRVSYEQYF. The CDR3 region has the DNA TGTGCCAGCAGCCCCGACAGGGTCTCCTACGAGCAGTACTTC.

The J gene is TRBJ1-5, the V gene TRBV4-1; the D is unclear. V was shortened by 1 base and J by 0 bases, with 10 bases between the two germline ends. CDR1 and CDR2 (germline): MGHRA, YSYEKL. This CDR3 region has 16 residues. This CDR3 reads CASSQAGVGSNQPQHF. CDR3 sequence (DNA): TGCGCCAGCAGCCAAGCCGGGGTCGGTAGCAATCAGCCCCAGCATTTT.

A word on this clone: At one of its ends the junction is not consistent with the germline gene, which may arise from a read error. The chain recombines TRBV5-6 with TRBJ1-2; TRBD1 might be the D (6 bases). The V gene's germline CDR1 is SGHDT and CDR2 YYEEEE. The CDR3 has 14 residues. This CDR3 is CASSFLDRLIGYPF. The CDR3 DNA reads as TGTGCCAGCAGCTTCCTGGACAGACTTATTGGCTACCCCTTC.

The rearrangement uses TRBV9 and TRBJ2-3; a weak D match, TRBD2 (6 bases). Germline CDR1 SGDLS, CDR2 YYNGEE. The ends were cut back, 0 bases at V and 4 bases at J, with 15 bases in the middle. This CDR3 has 16 residues. The CDR3 is CASSVESTSYPDTQYF. The CDR3 DNA reads TGTGCCAGCAGCGTAGAGAGTACTAGCTACCCAGATACGCAGTATTTT.

The chain has TRBV6-4 and TRBJ2-5; 8 nucleotides align to TRBD2. The germline gives CDR1 MRHNA, CDR2 SNTAGT. This CDR3 is 16 amino acids long. V trimming: 2 bases; J trimming: 2 bases; junction bases outside the gene matches: 7. The CDR3 spells CASSDRAGGGQETQYF. CDR3 coding DNA: TGTGCCAGCAGTGACAGGGCGGGAGGAGGGCAAGAGACCCAGTACTTC.

This clone has just one count. This chain uses TRBV27 with TRBJ2-1; D remains unclear. This CDR3 region has 14 residues. Trimming pared 3 bases from V and 6 bases from J, leaving 12 bases between. Per germline, CDR1 MNHEY and CDR2 SMNVEV (reference sequence). The CDR3 sequence: CASSFVSPRNEQFF. The CDR3 nucleotides are TGTGCCAGCAGTTTCGTTTCTCCCCGCAATGAGCAGTTCTTC.

The rearrangement links TRBV7-9 to TRBJ2-1; possibly TRBD1 for D (6 bases). V lost 1 base to trimming and J lost 7 bases, with 8 bases between them. The length of the CDR3 is 13 residues. Germline CDR1 is SEHNR and CDR2 is FQNEAQ (reference sequence). The CDR3 DNA follows: TGTGCCAGCAGCTTAGGGACAGTGAATGAGCAGTTCTTC. This encodes CASSLGTVNEQFF.

The chain has TRBV18 and TRBJ1-6; TRBD1 aligns across 7 bases. The germline CDR1 and CDR2 sequences are KGHSH and LQKENI. The CDR3 loop spans 16 amino acids. V gave up 6 bases and J gave up 2 bases; unmatched junction bases: 7. CDR3 sequence: CASSLDRATYNSPLHF. CDR3 nucleotide sequence: TGTGCCAGCTCCCTCGACAGGGCAACCTATAATTCACCCCTCCACTTT. Looking up the rest from reference TRBV18 and TRBJ1-6 gives the full variable domain: NAGVMQNPRHLVRRRGQEARLRCSPMKGHSHVYWYRQLPEEGLKFMVYLQKENIIDESGMPKERFSAEFPKEGPSILRIQQVVRGDSAAYFCASSLDRATYNSPLHFGNGTRLTVT.

The chain is built from TRBV10-3 and TRBJ1-5; D is perhaps TRBD1 (6 bases). With 6 bases removed from V and 7 bases from J, the gap between germline ends came to 19 bases. The CDR3 sequence is 15 residues long. Germline V CDR1 and CDR2: ENHRY, SYGVKD. The CDR3: CAISAGGAGVQPQHF. Here the CDR3 DNA reads TGTGCCATCAGCGCGGGGGGGGCGGGGGTCCAGCCCCAGCATTTT.

The J gene is TRBJ2-7, the V gene TRBV11-2; D might be TRBD1 (5 bases). The V gene lost 0 bases and the J gene lost 1 base, with 10 bases spanning the gap. CDR1 SGHAT and CDR2 FQNNGV come from the germline V gene. CDR3 length: 15 amino acids. CDR3 sequence reads: CASSLDPDSSYEQYF. The CDR3 DNA is TGTGCCAGCAGCTTAGATCCTGACAGTTCCTACGAGCAGTACTTC.

The rearrangement joins TRBV28 to TRBJ2-4, with 7 bases lining up with TRBD1. The CDR3 runs 16 residues. Losses at the gene ends were 3 bases for V and 0 bases for J; bases not matched to a gene: 5. The germline V gene encodes CDR1 MDHEN and CDR2 SYDVKM. CDR3 nucleotide sequence: TGTGCCAGCAGTTTTGGGACAGACCTAGCCAAAAACATTCAGTACTTC. Amino acids: CASSFGTDLAKNIQYF.

The gene calls are TRBV7-2 and TRBJ1-2; 7 bases align to TRBD1. This CDR3 contains 16 residues. J gave up 2 bases and V 5 bases, and 11 bases lay outside the gene matches. Germline CDR1 SGHTA, CDR2 FQGNSA. DNA for the CDR3: TGTGCCAGCAGCCGGGAGACAGGGAATTTAAACTATGGCTACACCTTC. It translates to CASSRETGNLNYGYTF.